Below, 24 T cell receptor beta chains from the same sample are listed, as sequenced in a study of shared clonotypes between healthy human individuals. Clones were read by immunoSEQ multiplex PCR, and TCRdb kept only the in-frame ones, dropping some. The sample lists about 600,000 clones; around 97% were seen once. The sequenced material came from naive CD4+ T cells sorted from blood. Subset defined: CD45RA+ positively selected. Receptor source: a young woman in good health.

This clone was counted between two and nine times. V and J are TRBV9 and TRBJ2-7, with 10 bases fitting TRBD2. CDR1 is SGDLS and CDR2 is YYNGEE in the germline V gene. Unmatched junction bases numbered 16, after V lost 4 bases and J lost 9 bases. The CDR3 is 16 amino acids. CDR3 sequence: CASSPRASGSTKGQYF. DNA for the CDR3: TGTGCCAGCAGCCCCCGTGCTAGCGGGAGTACTAAGGGGCAGTACTTC.

V is TRBV2 and J is TRBJ1-1; the match to TRBD1 covers 7 bases. Germline CDR1 reads SNHLY; CDR2 reads FYNNEI. The CDR3 extends over 14 amino acids. The J segment lost 6 bases and the V segment lost 8 bases, leaving 12 bases of the junction unmatched. CDR3 nucleotides: TGTGCCAGCGAGGAAAGAAGACAGGGCGCTGAAGCTTTCTTT. Amino acids: CASEERRQGAEAFF.

The rearrangement links TRBV5-4 to TRBJ2-3; 8 nucleotides line up with TRBD2. The CDR3 contains 15 residues. CDR1 and CDR2 (germline): SGHNT, YYREEE (reference sequence). V trimming: 6 bases; J trimming: 2 bases; junction bases outside the gene matches: 8. CDR3 residues: CASTHLSGATDTQYF. The CDR3 DNA is TGTGCCAGCACCCACCTTAGCGGGGCCACAGATACGCAGTATTTT.

The chain has TRBV21-1 and TRBJ2-7. TRBV21-1 is a pseudogene. The CDR3 contains 15 residues. The DNA of the CDR3 is TGTGCCAGCAGCAAAGGAGACGTAGACTCCTACGAGCAGTACTTC. Protein: CASSKGDVDSYEQYF.

V usage is TRBV6-5 and J usage is TRBJ1-2, with a weak D call TRBD1 (6 bases). Germline V lookup: CDR1 MNHEY, CDR2 SVGAGI. The CDR3 has 15 amino acids. V dropped 2 bases and J dropped 6 bases, with 16 bases sitting between them. The CDR3 loop reads CASSYLLPDRDGYTF. The DNA of the CDR3 is TGTGCCAGCAGTTACCTCTTACCGGACAGAGATGGCTACACCTTC.

The V gene is TRBV10-3, the J gene TRBJ2-5; tentative D call: TRBD2 (5 bases). The V end lost 11 bases, the J end lost 2 bases, and 9 bases lay between the germline ends. The CDR3 covers 11 residues. Per the germline V gene, CDR1 is ENHRY and CDR2 is SYGVKD. Here the CDR3 DNA reads TGTGCCGCCGGGGTACAAGAGACCCAGTACTTC. It translates to CAAGVQETQYF.

The chain has TRBV2 and TRBJ2-7; the D call may be TRBD1 or TRBD2 (6 bases each). The V gene lost 2 bases and the J gene lost 5 bases, with 22 bases spanning the gap. Germline lookup yields CDR1 SNHLY and CDR2 FYNNEI. The CDR3 extends over 17 amino acids. CDR3 protein: CASSENHRGPKSDEQYF. In nucleotides, the CDR3 is TGTGCCAGCAGTGAAAACCACCGGGGGCCCAAGAGCGACGAGCAGTACTTC.

The rearrangement uses TRBV25-1 and TRBJ2-7, with D perhaps TRBD2 (7 bases). V shed 6 bases and J shed 2 bases, with 23 bases lying between them. CDR1 is MGHDK and CDR2 is SYGVNS in the germline V gene. The CDR3 loop spans 17 amino acids. In DNA form, the CDR3 reads TGTGCCAGCAGGGAAGGGGGGTACAGGGAGGGCGCCTACGAGCAGTACTTC. Amino acids: CASREGGYREGAYEQYF.

V is TRBV6-5 and J is TRBJ2-1; D not resolved. Germline loops: CDR1 MNHEY, CDR2 SVGAGI. The CDR3 runs 15 residues. Trimming stripped 7 bases from V and 0 bases from J, with 13 bases between. DNA of the CDR3: TGTGCCAGCATGGTAAGACGGAGCTCCTACAATGAGCAGTTCTTC. Translating gives CASMVRRSSYNEQFF.

The J gene is TRBJ2-1, the V gene TRBV7-9; tentatively, D is TRBD2 (5 bases). The CDR3 is made up of 15 amino acids. Germline assignment: CDR1 SEHNR and CDR2 FQNEAQ (reference sequence). Trimming stripped 5 bases from V and 0 bases from J, with 11 bases between. The CDR3 coding sequence is TGTGCCAGCAGCCGGGCGAGGGACTCCTACAATGAGCAGTTCTTC. Amino acids: CASSRARDSYNEQFF.

The gene calls are TRBV5-8 and TRBJ2-3; D is uncertain. With 0 bases removed from V and 4 bases from J, the gap between germline ends came to 6 bases. The CDR3 is 13 amino acids. Germline assignment: CDR1 SGHTS and CDR2 YDEGEE. The CDR3 is CASSLVRADTQYF. DNA of the CDR3: TGTGCCAGCAGCTTGGTCCGAGCAGATACGCAGTATTTT.

This chain joins TRBV6-6 and TRBJ2-1, with 11 bases matching TRBD2. CDR1 is MNHNY, CDR2 SVGAGI, per germline (reference sequence). This CDR3 contains 14 residues. J lost 7 bases, V lost 2 bases, and 1 base had no gene match. This CDR3 is CASSYTSGRNEQFF. Written as DNA, the CDR3 is TGTGCCAGCAGTTACACTAGCGGGAGAAATGAGCAGTTCTTC.

V is TRBV21-1 and J is TRBJ2-3; the table's D call of TRBD1 was not tested on the DNA. TRBV21-1 is a pseudogene segment. This CDR3 contains 16 residues. The CDR3 nucleotides are TGTGCCAGCCGACCCGGACAGGCCATAAGAACAGATACGCAGTATTTT. This translates into CASRPGQAIRTDTQYF.

J is TRBJ1-2 and V is TRBV29-1; 7 bases line up with TRBD1. The CDR3 totals 12 residues. V lost 6 bases and J lost 8; bases outside the gene matches: 9. Germline values: CDR1 SQVTM, CDR2 ANQGSEA. CDR3 DNA sequence: TGCAGCGTCAAACAGGGGACCCACGGCTACACCTTC. It translates to CSVKQGTHGYTF.

This chain joins TRBV29-1 and TRBJ1-2, with 9 bases aligning to TRBD1. Trimming removed 7 bases from V and 2 bases from J; junction bases left unmatched: 14. Germline V gives CDR1 SQVTM, CDR2 ANQGSEA. This CDR3 has 16 amino acids. The CDR3 here is CSASRTGAKWNYGYTF. In DNA, the CDR3 is TGCAGCGCGTCCAGGACAGGGGCGAAGTGGAACTATGGCTACACCTTC.

The CDR3: CASSLGTSGRDEQFF. CDR3 nucleotides: TGTGCCAGCAGCTTGGGAACTAGCGGGAGAGATGAGCAGTTCTTC. The V and J genes are TRBV5-5 and TRBJ2-1, with 11 bases lining up with TRBD2. This CDR3 has 15 residues. CDR1 is SGHKS and CDR2 is YYEKEE in the germline V gene (reference sequence). V lost 0 bases, J lost 8 bases, and 4 bases stayed unmatched.

The rearrangement joins TRBV7-6 to TRBJ2-5; a weak D match, TRBD1 (8 bases). The V end was cut by 5 bases, the J end by 5 bases, with 18 bases between. Germline CDR1 and CDR2: SGHVS and FNYEAQ. The CDR3 runs to 15 residues. The CDR3 is CASSIRTGRGETQYF. Here the CDR3 DNA reads TGTGCCAGCAGCATTCGGACAGGGAGGGGTGAGACCCAGTACTTC.

The genes are TRBV28 and TRBJ2-4; D is uncertain. CDR1 and CDR2 (germline): MDHEN, SYDVKM. CDR3 size: 16 residues. V was shortened by 0 bases and J by 0 bases, with 9 bases between the two germline ends. The CDR3 sequence: CASSLWETLAKNIQYF. The CDR3 nucleotides read TGTGCCAGCAGTTTATGGGAAACGCTAGCCAAAAACATTCAGTACTTC.

The rearrangement uses TRBV10-2 and TRBJ1-1; TRBD1 might be the D (5 bases). The CDR3 is 14 residues long. Trimming removed 5 bases from V and 7 bases from J, with 17 bases in between. Germline CDR1 reads WSHSY; CDR2 reads SAAADI. This CDR3 reads CASSRLINQGEAFF. The CDR3 DNA follows: TGCGCCAGCAGTCGACTCATTAACCAGGGTGAAGCTTTCTTT.

The chain uses TRBV28 and TRBJ1-3; D uncertain. V shed 3 bases and J shed 8 bases, with 5 bases lying between them. The CDR3 extends over 11 amino acids. CDR1 is MDHEN, CDR2 SYDVKM, per germline. This CDR3 is CASSLGHTIYF. As DNA, the CDR3 is TGTGCCAGCAGTTTGGGTCACACCATATATTTT.

The chain carries TRBV29-1 and TRBJ2-4; D possibly uses TRBD1 or TRBD2 (7 bases each). This CDR3 has 14 residues. V was shortened by 4 bases and J by 7 bases, with 17 bases between the two germline ends. Per the germline V gene, CDR1 is SQVTM and CDR2 is ANQGSEA. The chain's CDR3 is CSVGERDSPNIQYF. In nucleotides, the CDR3 is TGCAGCGTTGGCGAGCGGGACAGCCCCAACATTCAGTACTTC.

The V and J genes are TRBV4-2 and TRBJ2-7; weak D call: TRBD2 (7 bases). Germline loops: CDR1 LGHNA, CDR2 YNFKEQ. This CDR3 is built from 16 residues. Trimming shortened V by 0 bases and J by 2 bases, and 14 bases separated the two germline ends. DNA for the CDR3: TGTGCCAGCAGCCAAGATCGGGGGGCCAAAACCTACGAGCAGTACTTC. Residues: CASSQDRGAKTYEQYF.

The rearrangement links TRBV7-9 to TRBJ2-3, with D perhaps given as TRBD1 or TRBD2 (5 bases each). The CDR3 length is 12 residues. Looked up from germline, CDR1 is SEHNR and CDR2 is FQNEAQ (reference sequence). Trimming pared 8 bases from V and 2 bases from J, leaving 8 bases between. The CDR3 bases are TGTGCCAGCGGGGGTTCCACAGATACGCAGTATTTT. The encoded protein is CASGGSTDTQYF.

The V and J genes are TRBV28 and TRBJ1-4; D is possibly TRBD1 (5 bases). Germline CDR1 is MDHEN and CDR2 is SYDVKM. This CDR3 is 17 amino acids long. Trimming removed 6 bases at V and 3 bases at J, with 20 bases between. The CDR3 DNA reads as TGTGCCAGCAGCCGCGCGGGAGGGGATATAGCTAATGAAAAACTGTTTTTT. This gives the protein CASSRAGGDIANEKLFF.